Detailed here is one T cell receptor (beta chain). Its specificity is unknown. V lost 5 bases and J 3 bases, leaving 8 bases between the germline ends. This CDR3 region has 12 residues. CDR1 is SEHNR and CDR2 is FQNEAQ in the germline V gene (reference sequence). This specimen comes from a study of cytotoxic CD8 clonotypes in ibrutinib-treated CLL. Study context: The sample average was 255,043 productive templates and 90,000 to 95,000 productive rearrangements.

Findings and caveats of the study: Public clonotypes were rare and shrank or held steady on treatment. Clonality increased at ibrutinib response, then returned toward baseline at progression.

Data came from immunoSEQ multiplex PCR; TCRdb stores just in-frame clones and leaves some out. The table includes 270,000 or so clones, roughly 76% detected once. Sequencing was performed on PBMCs, taken at disease progression, from a patient treated with ibrutinib. The chain joins TRBV7-9 to TRBJ2-7, with D perhaps TRBD1 or TRBD2 (5 bases each). The origin of this receptor is a human donor with chronic lymphocytic leukemia. CDR3 amino acids: CASSTRGYEQYF. The CDR3 DNA reads as TGTGCCAGCAGCACTAGGGGCTACGAGCAGTACTTC.